This TCR beta chain was recorded in a study of blood T cell repertoires in COVID-19 (dated by TCRdb to 2020 to 2022). With respect to the entire study: The collaborator samples originated in the United States, Italy and Spain and spanned the acute and convalescent phases of COVID-19. The samples were drawn from two sources: the first 160 participants of the ongoing ImmuneRACE study, and about 1,300 subjects contributed by 6 global collaborators. The repertoires were released in a freely available public database meant as a resource for research on the immune response to SARS-CoV-2. Deeply sampled blood TCRbeta repertoires from subjects exposed to, actively infected with, or recovered from COVID-19 were included in the dataset. The sample metadata nearly always contained a de-identified subject ID, COVID-19 status, age in years and sex. HLA class I and class II types, where available, came from metadata supplied by the sample provider rather than from assay-based typing. The material from the prospective study consisted of cDNA or gDNA derived from T cells, B-cell-depleted T cells, or PBMCs.

TCRbeta CDR3 regions were amplified from genomic DNA using the immunoSEQ Assay, a bias-controlled multiplex PCR. The paper's processing steps were these. Within the assay, amplification of reference gene primers was used to estimate how many nucleated cells each sample contained. To quantify the absolute abundance of each unique TCRbeta CDR3 rearrangement, sequence reads were collapsed and filtered. For each sample, productive Simpson clonality was calculated as the square root of Simpson's diversity index over productive rearrangements. What TCRdb holds here is the immuneACCESS table cut down to in-frame rearrangements. Part of the clones is not present; checked against another copy, under half of the missing clones reflect an unresolved V gene, and the others are unexplained. The V and J calls and the clone size are those of that table, but D and trimming were determined from the DNA. The sample yields around 130,000 clones; approximately 83% were counted once. The ten largest clonotypes hold 3.5% to 5.5% of the sample.

The trim is 3 bases for V and 5 bases for J, with a gap of 16 bases between the germline ends. The CDR3, cysteine through phenylalanine, is 15 amino acids long. Only CDR3 DNA remains: 45 bases, in frame from the first base. CDR1 and CDR2 (KGHSH, LQKENI) derive from the germline V gene. Whole blood was collected in K2EDTA tubes by collaborating institutions according to the institutions' own protocols. Collaborator samples were shipped for TCRbeta analysis as frozen whole blood, isolated PBMCs, or DNA extracted from either sample type. Regarding this clone: Its target antigen remains unknown. Base qualities are missing; no much larger clone stands one base away.

The study at large found these results: Clinical and demographic metadata were provided uncurated, with the amount varying by source and participant.

Sequenced material: peripheral blood. The receptor comes from a woman aged 70-85 years with acute or convalescent COVID-19. The sequence is built from TRBV18 and TRBJ1-1; possibly the D gene is TRBD1, per 5 matching bases. The encoded CDR3 is CASSPNSPGGTEAFF. The DNA reads TGTGCCAGCTCACCTAATAGCCCGGGGGGGACTGAAGCTTTCTTT.